This T cell receptor (beta chain) appears in the sequencing data of a study of cytomegalovirus exposure and HLA in healthy donors. Study-level information: Of the donors genotyped, 300 to 500 in all, about 82% fell in the Caucasian-associated ancestry cluster.

CDR1 and CDR2 (germline): SGHTA, FQGTGA. V shed 1 base and J shed 10 bases, with 11 bases lying between them. There are 14 residues in the CDR3. This PCR relied on a set of 60 Vbeta primers and 13 Jbeta primers. Repertoires were generated with immunoSEQ multiplex PCR, while TCRdb's copy carries only in-frame clones and drops some. The sample has some 250,000 clones; 82% are singletons. The rearrangement uses TRBV7-3 and TRBJ1-6, with a possible D match to TRBD1 (5 bases). The sample comprised PBMCs. The TCR originated in a woman in her 40s in good health and CMV-seropositive. CDR3 sequence (DNA): TGTGCCAGCAGCTTAATGGGGTCAGGGTCACCCCTCCACTTT. Translated, it gives CASSLMGSGSPLHF.